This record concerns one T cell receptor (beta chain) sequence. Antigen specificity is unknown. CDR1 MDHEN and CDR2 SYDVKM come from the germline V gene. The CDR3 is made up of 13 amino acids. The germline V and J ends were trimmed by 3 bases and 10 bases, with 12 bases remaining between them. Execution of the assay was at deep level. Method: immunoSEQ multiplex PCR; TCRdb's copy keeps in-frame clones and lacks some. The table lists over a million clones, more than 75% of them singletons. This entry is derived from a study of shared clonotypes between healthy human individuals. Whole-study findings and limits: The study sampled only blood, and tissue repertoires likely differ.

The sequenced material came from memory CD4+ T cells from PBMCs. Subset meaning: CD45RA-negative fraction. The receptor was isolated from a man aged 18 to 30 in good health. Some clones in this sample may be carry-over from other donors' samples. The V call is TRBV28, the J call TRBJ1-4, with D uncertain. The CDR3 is CASSLAQVGKLFF. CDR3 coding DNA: TGTGCCAGCAGTTTGGCGCAAGTGGGAAAACTGTTTTTT.